This paragraph covers one T cell receptor beta chain sequence. CDR3 length: 13 amino acids. The V gene end was trimmed by 8 bases and the J gene end by 7 bases; junction bases not matched to a gene: 8. Germline CDR1 reads SQVTM; CDR2 reads ANQGSEA. Clones were sequenced by immunoSEQ multiplex PCR, and TCRdb holds only the in-frame ones, with some missing. Of approximately 120,000 clones detected, around 80% appear once; the ten largest clones hold 37%. This record belongs to a study of blood T cell repertoires in COVID-19. The sequenced sample consisted of peripheral blood. The chain has TRBV29-1 and TRBJ1-4; 9 bases agree with TRBD1. The sequence derives from a man aged 35-49 years with active or convalescent COVID-19. The CDR3 bases are TGCAGCTATTCGGACAGGGGTGCTGAAAAACTGTTTTTT. It codes for CSYSDRGAEKLFF.